What follows is one T cell receptor (beta chain) and its context. J gave up 3 bases and V 5 bases, and 3 bases lay outside the gene matches. CDR1 and CDR2 (germline): SGHVS, FQNEAQ. The CDR3 has 14 residues. Vbeta (60) and Jbeta (13) primers were used in the PCR. The repertoire was sequenced with immunoSEQ multiplex PCR; TCRdb's copy has only in-frame clones and lacks some. The sample yields about 160,000 clones, about three quarters seen once. This specimen comes from a study of cytomegalovirus exposure and HLA in healthy donors. The material sequenced was PBMCs. The source is a female donor in good health and CMV-seronegative. V usage is TRBV7-8 and J usage is TRBJ2-7; 11 bases are a match to TRBD2. The CDR3 coding sequence is TGTGCCAGCAGCCCCGGACTAGCGGGCTACGAGCAGTACTTC. Protein: CASSPGLAGYEQYF.